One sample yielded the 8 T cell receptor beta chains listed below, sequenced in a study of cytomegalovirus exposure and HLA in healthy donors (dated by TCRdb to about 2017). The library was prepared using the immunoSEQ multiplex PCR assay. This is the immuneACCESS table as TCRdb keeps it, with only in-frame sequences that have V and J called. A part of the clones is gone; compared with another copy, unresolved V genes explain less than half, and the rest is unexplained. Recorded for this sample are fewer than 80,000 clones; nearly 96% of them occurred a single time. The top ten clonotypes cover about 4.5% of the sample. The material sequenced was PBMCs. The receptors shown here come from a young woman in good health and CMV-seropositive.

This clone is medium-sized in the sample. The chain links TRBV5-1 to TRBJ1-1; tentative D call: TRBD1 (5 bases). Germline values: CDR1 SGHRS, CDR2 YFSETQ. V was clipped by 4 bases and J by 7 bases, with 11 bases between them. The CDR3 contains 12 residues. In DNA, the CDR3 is TGCGCCAGCAGCCCCGGACACAATGAAGCTTTCTTT. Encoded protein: CASSPGHNEAFF.

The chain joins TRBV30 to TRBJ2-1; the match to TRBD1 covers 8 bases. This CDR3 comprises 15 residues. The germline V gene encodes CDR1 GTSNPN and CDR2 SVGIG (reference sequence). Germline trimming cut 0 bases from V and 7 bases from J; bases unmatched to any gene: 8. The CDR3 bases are TGTGCCTGGAGTGTACCCAGGACAGGGAGGAATGAGCAGTTCTTC. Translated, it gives CAWSVPRTGRNEQFF.

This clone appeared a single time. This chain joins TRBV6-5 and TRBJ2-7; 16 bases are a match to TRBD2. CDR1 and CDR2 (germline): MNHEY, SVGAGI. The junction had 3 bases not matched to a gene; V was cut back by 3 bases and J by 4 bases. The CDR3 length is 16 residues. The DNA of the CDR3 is TGTGCCAGCAGTTATGGGACTAGCGGGAGGGATTACGAGCAGTACTTC. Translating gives CASSYGTSGRDYEQYF.

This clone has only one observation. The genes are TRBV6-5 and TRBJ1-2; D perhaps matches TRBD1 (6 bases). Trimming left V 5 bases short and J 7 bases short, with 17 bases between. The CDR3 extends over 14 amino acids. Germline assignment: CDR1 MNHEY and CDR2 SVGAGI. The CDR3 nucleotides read TGTGCCAGCAGTAAACTTACAGGACAGATTGGCTACACCTTC. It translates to CASSKLTGQIGYTF.

The CDR3 reads CASSPWDRGSYEQYF. The CDR3 DNA is TGTGCCAGCAGCCCCTGGGACAGGGGCTCCTACGAGCAGTACTTC. The chain couples TRBV7-2 to TRBJ2-7, with TRBD1 identical over 10 bases. Germline assignment: CDR1 SGHTA and CDR2 FQGNSA. Trimming at V came to 5 bases and at J to 0 bases, leaving 4 bases not matched to a gene. The CDR3 totals 15 residues.

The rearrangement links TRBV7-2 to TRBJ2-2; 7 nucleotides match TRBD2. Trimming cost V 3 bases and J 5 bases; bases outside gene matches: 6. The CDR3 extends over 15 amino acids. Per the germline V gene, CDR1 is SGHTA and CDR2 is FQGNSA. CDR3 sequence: CASSLGGAGTGELFF. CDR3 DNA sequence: TGTGCCAGCAGCTTGGGGGGAGCGGGGACCGGGGAGCTGTTTTTT. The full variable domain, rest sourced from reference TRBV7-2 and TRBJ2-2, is GAGVSQSPSNKVTEKGKDVELRCDPISGHTALYWYRQSLGQGLEFLIYFQGNSAPDKSGLPSDRFSAERTGGSVSTLTIQRTQQEDSAVYLCASSLGGAGTGELFFGEGSRLTVL.

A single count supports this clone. This chain's CDR3 is CASSPPRPSSYEQYF. As DNA, the CDR3 is TGTGCCAGCAGCCCCCCACGCCCTAGCAGCTACGAGCAGTACTTC. This chain joins TRBV5-5 and TRBJ2-7; the D gene is possibly TRBD2 (5 bases). The length of the CDR3 is 15 residues. Trimming pared 4 bases from V and 3 bases from J, leaving 17 bases between. Germline values: CDR1 SGHKS, CDR2 YYEKEE (reference sequence).

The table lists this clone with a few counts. CDR3 region: CATSRDPAGEQFF. DNA for the CDR3: TGTGCCACCAGCAGAGATCCCGCAGGTGAGCAGTTCTTC. The chain couples TRBV15 to TRBJ2-1, with D uncertain. Trimming removed 0 bases at V and 9 bases at J, with 9 bases between. This CDR3 region has 13 residues. The germline V gene encodes CDR1 LNHNV and CDR2 YYDKDF (reference sequence).